This record concerns one TCR beta chain sequence. What it binds is not known. This sample stems from a study of cytomegalovirus exposure and HLA in healthy donors. The CDR3 sequence is 14 residues long. Losses at the gene ends were 8 bases for V and 3 bases for J; bases not matched to a gene: 5. Germline assignment: CDR1 SGHVS and CDR2 FNYEAQ. Each donor was nominally healthy when sampled (though unrecorded immune exposures were likely). Findings and caveats of the study: One variant, a missense change in DCLRE1C, was linked in a later analysis to TCR beta V- and J-gene trimming.

PCR amplification relied on 60 Vbeta primers (plus 13 Jbeta primers). Only in-frame clones appear in the TCRdb table, and some are missing; sequencing was by immunoSEQ multiplex PCR. The sample gives roughly 120,000 clones, 81% of which show up once; 2% to 2.5% is in the top ten. The chain couples TRBV7-6 to TRBJ2-3, with TRBD2 identical over 10 bases. The source material was PBMCs. The sequence came from a woman in her forties in good health and CMV-seronegative. This CDR3 reads CASHEGLATDTQYF. The DNA of the CDR3 is TGTGCCAGCCACGAGGGACTAGCGACAGATACGCAGTATTTT.